A selection of T cell receptor beta chains follows, all from one sample in a study of blood T cell repertoires in COVID-19. Some clones are missing from TCRdb's copy, which holds only in-frame ones; the method was immunoSEQ multiplex PCR. This sample has about 200,000 clones, with 80% to 90% found just once. The sequencing sample was made of peripheral blood. Receptors were obtained from a woman aged 50 to 60 with acute or convalescent COVID-19. Both conserved end residues are part of each CDR3. D genes are given only for firm matches. Clone size, where shown, is once, few, many, or a class for clones that have expanded.

TGTGCCAGCAGTGTCTCCAGGGGTAGTTTAATGGGAAACACCATATATTTT | CASSVSRGSLMGNTIYF | NA | TRBV6-1 | NA | TRBJ1-3
TGTGCCACCTCACGGGCAGGGACAGGGAACGAGCAGTACTTC | CATSRAGTGNEQYF | NA | TRBV27 | TRBD1 | TRBJ2-7
TGCGCCAGCAGTGAGGGGGACAGGACAACTGAAGCTTTCTTT | CASSEGDRTTEAFF | NA | TRBV10-2 | TRBD1 | TRBJ1-1
TGTGCCACTTCAAACCCGCAGGTCATGTCAGATACGCAGTATTTT | CATSNPQVMSDTQYF | NA | TRBV19 | NA | TRBJ2-3
TGCAGCGTTGAAGATGGACAGGGGAGGGAAAAACTGTTTTTT | CSVEDGQGREKLFF | NA | TRBV29-1 | TRBD1 | TRBJ1-4
TGTGCCAGCAGCTCGGGGATGAACACTGAAGCTTTCTTT | CASSSGMNTEAFF | once | TRBV7-6 | NA | TRBJ1-1
TGTGCCAGCTCACTCGGACAGGGAAGTACCTACGAGCAGTACTTC | CASSLGQGSTYEQYF | once | TRBV18 | TRBD1 | TRBJ2-7
TGTGGTCTAGAGGGGGTGCGCCTCTACAATGAGCAGTTCTTC | CGLEGVRLYNEQFF | NA | TRBV5-8 | NA | TRBJ2-1
TGTGCCAGCAGCTTAAGAGGGTACGAGCAGTACTTC | CASSLRGYEQYF | NA | TRBV11-3 | NA | TRBJ2-7
TGTGCCAGCAGCCGTGCGTGGACAGGGGGATACGAGCAGTACTTC | CASSRAWTGGYEQYF | NA | TRBV5-6 | TRBD1 | TRBJ2-7
TGTGCCTGGACGGGGAGGTCTTCCTACGAGCAGTACTTC | CAWTGRSSYEQYF | NA | TRBV30 | NA | TRBJ2-7
TGTGCCAGCAGTAGCGGGGGAGCGAACACCGGGGAGCTGTTTTTT | CASSSGGANTGELFF | NA | TRBV7-3 | TRBD2 | TRBJ2-2
TGTGCCACCGGTGTCAAAGACAGGGACTCCTACGAGCAGTACTTC | CATGVKDRDSYEQYF | NA | TRBV24-1 | TRBD1 | TRBJ2-7
TGCGCCAGCAGCTTGGCCGCGGCGAACACTGAAGCTTTCTTT | CASSLAAANTEAFF | NA | TRBV5-1 | NA | TRBJ1-1
TGCGCCAGCAGCCCAACGAGCGGGTTCCGCACAGATACGCAGTATTTT | CASSPTSGFRTDTQYF | NA | TRBV4-1 | NA | TRBJ2-3
TGTGCCAGCAGCCATACAGGGACCCAGTACTTC | CASSHTGTQYF | NA | TRBV6-5 | NA | TRBJ2-5
TGCAGCGTGGACCGAGACAGGGCAAACACCGGGGAGCTGTTTTTT | CSVDRDRANTGELFF | NA | TRBV29-1 | TRBD1 | TRBJ2-2
TGTGCCACCCGGGACACCTACACTGAAGCTTTCTTT | CATRDTYTEAFF | NA | TRBV6-5 | NA | TRBJ1-1
TGCGCCAGCAGGTCAGGGTTCACTAGCACAGATACGCAGTATTTT | CASRSGFTSTDTQYF | NA | TRBV4-1 | NA | TRBJ2-3
TGTGCCAGCAGCTTATGGGCCAGCCAAGAGACCCAGTACTTC | CASSLWASQETQYF | NA | TRBV7-2 | NA | TRBJ2-5
TGTGCCAGCTCACCATGGGGTGAAGGGGGACACGAGCAGTACTTC | CASSPWGEGGHEQYF | NA | TRBV18 | NA | TRBJ2-7
TGTGCCAGCAGTCTGAGACAGGTTGAAGCTTTCTTT | CASSLRQVEAFF | NA | TRBV12-3/TRBV12-4 | NA | TRBJ1-1
TGTGCCAGCAGCTTAGAGGACAGTAATTCACCCCTCCACTTT | CASSLEDSNSPLHF | NA | TRBV13 | NA | TRBJ1-6
TGCGCCAGCACCGGGACAGGCCATCTGCCCGGGGAGCTGTTTTTT | CASTGTGHLPGELFF | once | TRBV5-1 | TRBD1 | TRBJ2-2
TGCGCCAGCAGCCAAGAAGCGGGATATAGCAATCAGCCCCAGCATTTT | CASSQEAGYSNQPQHF | few | TRBV4-3 | NA | TRBJ1-5
TGTGCCAGCAGCCAGGACAGGAGCTATGGCTACACCTTC | CASSQDRSYGYTF | NA | TRBV7-2 | TRBD1 | TRBJ1-2
TGCGCCAGCAGGGAGCTACTAGCGGGGGGAACCTACGAGCAGTACTTC | CASRELLAGGTYEQYF | NA | TRBV5-1 | TRBD2 | TRBJ2-7
TGTGCCAGCTCACCTATAACAGGGGGAGATGAAAAACTGTTTTTT | CASSPITGGDEKLFF | NA | TRBV18 | TRBD1 | TRBJ1-4
TGTGCCAGCAGCATCGACAGGGGGCTCGACACTGAAGCTTTCTTT | CASSIDRGLDTEAFF | once | TRBV7-8 | TRBD1 | TRBJ1-1
TGTGCCAGCAGCCCCCCGGGGGATGGTCCCCAGTACTTC | CASSPPGDGPQYF | NA | TRBV7-3 | NA | TRBJ2-5
TGTGCCACCTTCGGGACAGGGGAAGATCAGCCCCAGCATTTT | CATFGTGEDQPQHF | NA | TRBV24-1 | TRBD1 | TRBJ1-5
TGTGCCAGCTCACCAAGTCTAGACTCCTACGAGCAGTACTTC | CASSPSLDSYEQYF | NA | TRBV18 | NA | TRBJ2-7
TGTGCCTGGGGCGGGACTCCGGGACAGGACTATGGCTACACCTTC | CAWGGTPGQDYGYTF | NA | TRBV30 | TRBD1 | TRBJ1-2
TGTGCCAGCAGCCAAGATTCGGAGGCCAACTATGGCTACACCTTC | CASSQDSEANYGYTF | NA | TRBV3-1/TRBV3-2 | NA | TRBJ1-2
TGTGCCAGCAGTTCCTACAGGGGTGGTCAGCCCCAGCATTTT | CASSSYRGGQPQHF | NA | TRBV27 | TRBD1 | TRBJ1-5
TGTGCCAGCAGCCCAAAACAGGGATGGGAGACCCAGTACTTC | CASSPKQGWETQYF | NA | TRBV7-2 | NA | TRBJ2-5
TGCGCCAGCAGCCAAGATGCTCCAGGGAGGGGTACTGAAGCTTTCTTT | CASSQDAPGRGTEAFF | NA | TRBV4-1 | NA | TRBJ1-1
TGTGCCTGGAGTCAACAGGGGGCCCCCAATCAGCCCCAGCATTTT | CAWSQQGAPNQPQHF | NA | TRBV30 | TRBD1 | TRBJ1-5
TGTGCCAGCAGACTAGCGACCGGGGAGCTGTTTTTT | CASRLATGELFF | NA | TRBV2 | TRBD2 | TRBJ2-2
TGTGCTAGTGGTTTGGACAGCTACAGAGCTTTCTTT | CASGLDSYRAFF | NA | TRBV12-5 | NA | TRBJ1-1
TGTGCCAGCAGCTTAAGAGATTACTACGAGCAGTACTTC | CASSLRDYYEQYF | NA | TRBV7-9 | NA | TRBJ2-7
TGCGCCAGCAGCTCCGGGTCGATCGCTGAAGCTTTCTTT | CASSSGSIAEAFF | NA | TRBV5-1 | NA | TRBJ1-1
TGCAGTGCTAGTGCCCTAGCGAAAGGGACAGATACGCAGTATTTT | CSASALAKGTDTQYF | NA | TRBV20-1 | NA | TRBJ2-3
TGTGCCAGCAGTTTTTCCGGGGGGACCTACGAGCAGTACTTC | CASSFSGGTYEQYF | NA | TRBV27 | TRBD2 | TRBJ2-7
TGTGCCTGGAGTGAGGGTAGCGGGGGGGAGACCCAGTACTTC | CAWSEGSGGETQYF | NA | TRBV30 | TRBD2 | TRBJ2-5
TGTGCCAGCAGCGACCGACAGGGCCTACCCTACGAGCAGTACTTC | CASSDRQGLPYEQYF | NA | TRBV7-6 | TRBD1 | TRBJ2-7
TGTGCCACCAGAGAGACTAGCGGGGAAGAGACCCAGTACTTC | CATRETSGEETQYF | once | TRBV24-1 | TRBD2 | TRBJ2-5
TGTGCCAGCAGCCCCGGGGTAGCGGATATCCAAGAGACCCAGTACTTC | CASSPGVADIQETQYF | NA | TRBV7-9 | NA | TRBJ2-5
TGTGCCAGCAGCCTCCAAGGGGGGGCTAGCGGGGGACATTTCTACGAGCAGTACTTC | CASSLQGGASGGHFYEQYF | NA | TRBV3-1/TRBV3-2 | TRBD2 | TRBJ2-7